The subject of this entry is one T cell receptor (beta chain). Its antigen is unidentified. TCRdb redid the calling of the 5' RACE reads with MiXCR, one entry per CDR3 protein. The data hold fewer than 750,000 distinct CDR3 sequences, with roughly 19% observed a single time. The data were taken from a study of CD8 T cells in ankylosing spondylitis. Study-level findings and limits: One TCR beta motif, made up of under ten highly homologous variants, appeared characteristic of ankylosing spondylitis blood.

Trimming took off 6 bases at V and 3 bases at J, with 15 bases between the two ends. Germline CDR1 is MDHEN and CDR2 is SYDVKM. This CDR3 is 15 amino acids long. The material sequenced was blood, either unsorted or a sorted T cell fraction (not recorded which). J is TRBJ2-1 and V is TRBV28, with D possibly TRBD1 on 5 matching bases. This TCR came from a male donor with ankylosing spondylitis. As DNA, the CDR3 is TGTGCCAGCAGGGGCAAGGGGTTAGACTACAATGAGCAGTTCTTC. Translation: CASRGKGLDYNEQFF.